This T cell receptor beta chain was identified during a study of CD8+CD57+ T cells in acquired aplastic anemia. With regard to this clonotype: At one end, the junction sequence differs from germline, possibly due to a read error.

Flow cytometry had shown expanded CD8+CD57+ cells in the patients chosen for sequencing. The template used for profiling TCR beta VDJ and CDR3 was genomic DNA. TCRdb ran MiXCR on the reads and lists one entry per CDR3 protein. Of 300,000 or so distinct CDR3 sequences in the sample, approximately 58% were seen once. Germline V gene sequence: CDR1 ENHRY, CDR2 SYGVKD. CDR3 length equals 14 residues. Input material: sorted CD4+, CD8+, or CD8+CD57+ T cells (not recorded which) from PBMCs. The rearrangement joins TRBV10-3 to TRBJ2-3; D gene unclear. This TCR was sampled from a human donor with aplastic anemia. CDR3: CAISESTQPDTQCF. CDR3 nucleotides: TGCGCCATCAGTGAGTCGACTCAGCCAGATACGCAGTGTTTT.